The 16 T cell receptor beta chains below were found in one sample sequenced in a study of CD8+ T cells in alopecia areata. RNA extraction and reverse transcription yielded cDNA as sequencing template. Measured with immunoSEQ multiplex PCR; TCRdb has only the in-frame clones, and not every one. The sample yields fewer than 200,000 clones, roughly 58% seen once. Treatment meaning: oral pan-JAK inhibitor, 5-10 mg twice daily. The material was CD4+ T cells sorted from blood, obtained between weeks 55 and 70, from a patient treated with tofacitinib. These receptors came from a human donor with alopecia areata.

The chain has TRBV11-3 and TRBJ2-7; D is possibly TRBD1 (5 bases). Trimming pared 2 bases from V and 4 bases from J, leaving 24 bases between. This CDR3 region has 18 residues. CDR1 is SGHNT, CDR2 YENEEA, per germline. CDR3 amino acids: CASSLQGSFYIPSYEQYF. CDR3 nucleotide sequence: TGTGCCAGCAGCTTACAGGGATCCTTTTACATTCCTTCTTACGAGCAGTACTTC.

The rearrangement uses TRBV14 and TRBJ1-2; D unresolved. Germline CDR1 SGHDN, CDR2 FVKESK. The CDR3 has 13 amino acids. Trimming stripped 4 bases from V and 2 bases from J, with 8 bases between. In DNA, the CDR3 is TGTGCCAGCAGCCCCGACAAGAACTATGGCTACACCTTC. Its protein is CASSPDKNYGYTF.

The rearrangement links TRBV5-1 to TRBJ2-7; 8 bases align to TRBD1. Per the germline V gene, CDR1 is SGHRS and CDR2 is YFSETQ. The CDR3 runs 14 residues. V shed 3 bases, J shed 3 bases, and the junction held 5 bases outside the gene matches. The CDR3 bases are TGCGCCAGCAGCTCCGGACAGGGTCTCTACGAGCAGTACTTC. This sequence encodes CASSSGQGLYEQYF.

V usage is TRBV6-6 and J usage is TRBJ1-1, with a possible D match to TRBD1 (5 bases). Germline CDR1 and CDR2: MNHNY and SVGAGI (reference sequence). This CDR3 is built from 11 residues. V lost 7 bases, J lost 5 bases, and 8 bases lay in between. The CDR3 DNA is TGTGCCAGCACCCGGGGGACTGAAGCTTTCTTT. Protein: CASTRGTEAFF.

The CDR3 DNA reads as TGTGCCATCAGCTATAGCGGGGGGACCACAGATACGCAGTATTTT. This sequence encodes CAISYSGGTTDTQYF. The chain employs TRBV10-3 and TRBJ2-3; 10 nucleotides agree with TRBD2. CDR1 and CDR2 from the germline V gene are ENHRY and SYGVKD. The CDR3 covers 15 residues. Losses at the gene ends were 6 bases for V and 2 bases for J; bases not matched to a gene: 5.

V and J are TRBV18 and TRBJ2-3; D is ambiguous. CDR3 length: 12 amino acids. V was shortened by 3 bases and J by 5 bases, with 6 bases between the two germline ends. Germline V lookup: CDR1 KGHSH, CDR2 LQKENI. The CDR3 region is CASSPQKDTQYF. The CDR3 DNA reads as TGTGCCAGCTCACCCCAGAAAGATACGCAGTATTTT.

CDR3 DNA sequence: TGTGCCAGCAGCTCGGGCGGACAGGGCGCTTGGGAGACCCAGTACTTC. Translation gives CASSSGGQGAWETQYF. The chain carries TRBV5-6 and TRBJ2-5; 8 positions match TRBD1. With 3 bases clipped from V and 5 bases from J, the junction kept 12 bases outside the gene matches. Germline V gene lookup returns CDR1 SGHDT and CDR2 YYEEEE. This CDR3 comprises 16 residues.

V gene TRBV27 combines with J gene TRBJ1-5; TRBD1 agrees at 10 bases. In germline, CDR1 is MNHEY, CDR2 SMNVEV (reference sequence). The CDR3 sequence is 16 residues long. Trimming removed 5 bases from V and 6 bases from J; junction bases left unmatched: 10. Here the CDR3 reads CASSPLGQGQGQPQHF. The DNA of the CDR3 is TGTGCCAGCAGTCCACTGGGACAGGGGCAGGGTCAGCCCCAGCATTTT.

This chain links TRBV29-1 with TRBJ1-4; unclear D gene. Germline assignment: CDR1 SQVTM and CDR2 ANQGSEA. The V gene lost 3 bases and the J gene lost 7 bases, with 6 bases spanning the gap. CDR3 size: 11 residues. CDR3 DNA sequence: TGCAGCGTTGATTACAGTGAAAAACTGTTTTTT. It yields the protein CSVDYSEKLFF.

The rearrangement uses TRBV4-1 and TRBJ2-7; D not resolved. The germline gives CDR1 MGHRA, CDR2 YSYEKL. Trimming took off 4 bases at V and 0 bases at J, with 16 bases between the two ends. The CDR3 extends over 16 amino acids. This chain's CDR3 is CASSLTPTGSSYEQYF. CDR3 sequence (DNA): TGCGCCAGCAGCCTAACCCCGACGGGCAGCTCCTACGAGCAGTACTTC.

This chain connects TRBV30 to TRBJ1-3; D is unclear. The CDR3 sequence is 12 residues long. Trimming took off 5 bases at V and 0 bases at J, with 5 bases between the two ends. The germline gives CDR1 GTSNPN, CDR2 SVGIG (reference sequence). CDR3 in amino acids: CAWVNSGNTIYF. CDR3 nucleotide sequence: TGTGCCTGGGTGAACTCTGGAAACACCATATATTTT. Full variable domain (outside the CDR3, taken from reference TRBV30 and TRBJ1-3): SQTIHQWPATLVQPVGSPLSLECTVEGTSNPNLYWYRQAAGRGLQLLFYSVGIGQISSEVPQNLSASRPQDRQFILSSKKLLLSDSGFYLCAWVNSGNTIYFGEGSWLTVV.

This clone has only one observation. The chain recombines TRBV30 with TRBJ1-2, with 9 bases lining up with TRBD1. The CDR3 is 14 amino acids. The V and J ends lost 3 bases and 2 bases, in that order; junction bases with no gene match: 4. Per the germline V gene, CDR1 is GTSNPN and CDR2 is SVGIG (reference sequence). The CDR3 spells CAWRPGQGNYGYTF. The CDR3 DNA sequence: TGTGCCTGGAGGCCGGGACAGGGCAACTATGGCTACACCTTC.

The V and J genes are TRBV29-1 and TRBJ1-4, with D tentatively TRBD1 (5 bases). CDR1 SQVTM and CDR2 ANQGSEA come from the germline V gene. The V and J ends lost 3 bases and 4 bases respectively, with 12 bases between them. The CDR3 sequence is 14 residues long. DNA of the CDR3: TGCAGCGTTGAGCCCCCAGGGAGTAATGAAAAACTGTTTTTT. Its protein product is CSVEPPGSNEKLFF.

This clone was observed once. CDR3 nucleotides: TGTGCCAGCAGTTACCCCAAAGGACAGGGAGGCACCCAGTACTTC. Translation gives CASSYPKGQGGTQYF. The chain has TRBV6-6 and TRBJ2-5; 8 positions match TRBD1. The CDR3 runs 15 residues. The ends lost 2 bases at V and 8 bases at J; junction bases unmatched: 10. CDR1 and CDR2 from the germline V gene are MNHNY and SVGAGI (reference sequence).

This clone was counted between two and nine times. This chain links TRBV6-5 with TRBJ1-4; 7 bases are shared with TRBD1. This CDR3 is 14 amino acids long. The V gene end was trimmed by 5 bases and the J gene end by 7 bases; junction bases not matched to a gene: 7. The V gene's germline CDR1 is MNHEY and CDR2 SVGAGI. CDR3 in amino acids: CASSGAGGREKLFF. DNA of the CDR3: TGTGCCAGCAGTGGGGCAGGGGGTCGTGAAAAACTGTTTTTT.

The chain carries TRBV29-1 and TRBJ2-3, with 10 bases lining up with TRBD2. The length of the CDR3 is 15 residues. Trimming cost V 4 bases and J 2 bases; bases outside gene matches: 6. Germline lookup yields CDR1 SQVTM and CDR2 ANQGSEA. The CDR3 sequence: CSVGTSGTITDTQYF. In DNA form, the CDR3 reads TGCAGCGTTGGGACTAGCGGAACAATCACAGATACGCAGTATTTT.